Sequencing of this T cell receptor (beta chain) was carried out in a study of monozygotic twins with inflammatory bowel disease. Study results and limitations: IBD patients carried less diverse TCRbeta repertoires (inverse Simpson) than healthy co-twins.

The RNA usage for each TCR library was around 3.5 ug of total RNA. Eight reactions per sample, run separately, yielded cDNA. Addition of UMIs with a 6-nucleotide sample barcode was achieved by template switching. No DNA is given; TCRdb re-called the 5' RACE reads and lists each CDR3 protein once. Reported are around 400,000 distinct CDR3 sequences; the ten largest clones contain around 2.5%. Looked up from germline, CDR1 is LGHDT and CDR2 is YNNKEL (reference sequence). This CDR3 is built from 14 residues. Worth noting for this clonotype: Its antigen is not identified.

This chain joins TRBV3-1 and TRBJ2-5; there is no DNA to check the TCRdb D call of TRBD2. The specimen was blood. The TCR originated in a human donor with ulcerative colitis or Crohn's disease, or a healthy co-twin of an affected twin (not recorded which). CDR3 protein: CASSPKRGQETQYF.